There are a few counts of the clone carrying this TCR beta chain. Its antigen is unidentified. CDR1 is ENHRY, CDR2 SYGVKD, per germline. This CDR3 is built from 14 residues. Trimming removed 10 bases at V and 0 bases at J, with 13 bases between. The sample comes from a study of T-cell memory formation after mild COVID-19. TCRdb fed the 5' RACE reads into MiXCR, producing one record per CDR3 protein. The data contain 190,000 or so distinct CDR3 sequences, around 26% of them seen just once; the ten biggest clones take up roughly 11%. Study-wide points: Memory cells collected pre-infection included some clones that later responded, suggesting cross-reactive memory joined.

Sequencing used PBMCs or a T cell subset sorted from them (not recorded which). The receptor's source is an adult woman who had mild COVID-19 (a few samples of this study predate the infection). Cell type and time point are not known. V and J are TRBV10-3 and TRBJ1-3, with unresolved D. The CDR3 loop is CATRADRSGNTIYF. Here the CDR3 DNA reads TGTGCCACTAGGGCAGACCGCTCTGGAAACACCATATATTTT.